These 23 T cell receptor beta chains came from one sample sequenced in a study of T cells in Graves' hyperthyroidism and ophthalmopathy. RNA transcripts gave rise to amplified TCR beta CDR3 regions. Primed by the HTBI set, a first-round RT-PCR was run on the TCR CDR3. TCRdb processed the multiplex PCR reads anew with MiXCR; each CDR3 protein has one entry. The sample lists about half a million distinct CDR3 sequences, around a quarter seen once, with 10% to 12% in the top ten. Specimen: blood. The receptors shown here come from a young woman with Graves' ophthalmopathy.

This clonotype was counted only a few times. The chain recombines TRBV30 with TRBJ2-1, with D possibly matching TRBD1 (6 bases). CDR3 size: 16 residues. From germline, CDR1 is GTSNPN and CDR2 SVGIG (reference sequence). V was pared by 4 bases and J by 1 base, with 17 bases between. The CDR3 here is CAWTGPDSRSYNEQFF. The CDR3 DNA reads TGTGCCTGGACCGGACCGGACAGCCGTTCCTACAATGAGCAGTTCTTC.

This clonotype has a handful of counts. The chain uses TRBV30 and TRBJ1-1; D remains ambiguous. CDR3 length: 13 amino acids. V lost 0 bases to trimming and J lost 2 bases, with 7 bases between them. Germline CDR1 reads GTSNPN; CDR2 reads SVGIG (reference sequence). CDR3 nucleotide sequence: TGTGCCTGGAGTGTATCGGCCAACACTGAAGCTTTCTTT. Translating it yields CAWSVSANTEAFF. Together with reference TRBV30 and TRBJ1-1, the CDR3 gives the full variable domain: SQTIHQWPATLVQPVGSPLSLECTVEGTSNPNLYWYRQAAGRGLQLLFYSVGIGQISSEVPQNLSASRPQDRQFILSSKKLLLSDSGFYLCAWSVSANTEAFFGQGTRLTVV.

This clonotype was seen many times. The chain combines TRBV4-3 with TRBJ1-1; a weak D match, TRBD1 (5 bases). Trimming shortened V by 1 base and J by 4 bases, and 13 bases separated the two germline ends. The CDR3 length is 15 residues. Germline V gives CDR1 LGHNA, CDR2 YSLEER. The CDR3 bases are TGCGCCAGCAGCCAAGCCCCAGGGTTAGGCACTGAAGCTTTCTTT. Its translation is CASSQAPGLGTEAFF.

The chain combines TRBV30 with TRBJ1-5; unclear D gene. V lost 5 bases and J 0 bases, leaving 5 bases between the germline ends. Germline V gene lookup returns CDR1 GTSNPN and CDR2 SVGIG (reference sequence). The CDR3 is made up of 12 amino acids. The CDR3: CAWGNSNQPQHF. The CDR3 coding sequence is TGTGCCTGGGGCAATAGCAATCAGCCCCAGCATTTT.

The table lists this clonotype with a few counts. A much larger clone lies a single base off, so this may be a read error. The gene calls are TRBV14 and TRBJ1-1; possibly TRBD1 for D (5 bases). This CDR3 is built from 15 residues. Germline V gives CDR1 SGHDN, CDR2 FVKESK. CDR3 in amino acids: CASSHLGTGNTEACF. CDR3 bases: TGTGCCAGCAGCCACCTTGGGACGGGGAACACTGAAGCTTGCTTT.

This clonotype was detected ten times or more. The rearrangement joins TRBV27 to TRBJ1-5; tentative D call: TRBD1 (5 bases). CDR3 length equals 12 residues. V was trimmed by 8 bases and J by 9 bases, leaving 14 bases between them. From germline, CDR1 is MNHEY and CDR2 SMNVEV (reference sequence). In DNA, the CDR3 is TGTGCCAGCGGCGGGGCCCGAAGGCCCCAGCATTTT. Translated, it gives CASGGARRPQHF.

This clonotype appeared a few times. The genes are TRBV12-3 or TRBV12-4 and TRBJ1-5; no firm D call. The CDR3 consists of 15 residues. V dropped 5 bases and J dropped 3 bases, with 14 bases sitting between them. CDR3 protein: CASSAGGQVNQPQHF. The CDR3 nucleotides are TGTGCCAGCAGTGCTGGCGGCCAGGTCAATCAGCCCCAGCATTTT.

This clonotype was seen ten or more times. V usage is TRBV12-3 or TRBV12-4 and J usage is TRBJ2-7; 10 bases fit TRBD2. V shed 6 bases and J 4 bases; nucleotides not matched to a gene: 9. This CDR3 comprises 15 residues. The CDR3: CASRKVAGGVYEQYF. As DNA, the CDR3 is TGTGCCAGCAGGAAGGTAGCGGGGGGTGTTTACGAGCAGTACTTC.

The chain recombines TRBV2 with TRBJ2-5, with 8 bases lining up with TRBD2. The CDR3 is made up of 15 amino acids. Germline CDR1 and CDR2: SNHLY and FYNNEI. Trimming at V came to 1 base and at J to 5 bases, leaving 6 bases not matched to a gene. The CDR3 region is CASSEEAGDFETQYF. CDR3 nucleotide sequence: TGTGCCAGCAGTGAAGAAGCGGGGGACTTCGAGACCCAGTACTTC.

The table lists this clonotype with many counts. V usage is TRBV20-1 and J usage is TRBJ2-5; D is undetermined. V shed 2 bases and J shed 4 bases, with 8 bases lying between them. From germline, CDR1 is DFQATT and CDR2 SNEGSKA (reference sequence). CDR3 length: 12 amino acids. CDR3 protein: CSARLVGETQYF. The CDR3 DNA sequence: TGCAGTGCTAGACTAGTCGGAGAGACCCAGTACTTC.

This clonotype was counted ten times or more. The chain joins TRBV28 to TRBJ2-5, with 10 bases fitting TRBD1. There are 14 residues in the CDR3. V shed 6 bases, J shed 4 bases, and the junction held 5 bases outside the gene matches. The V gene's germline CDR1 is MDHEN and CDR2 SYDVKM. CDR3: CASRTGGAGETQYF. Here the CDR3 DNA reads TGTGCCAGCAGGACAGGGGGCGCGGGAGAGACCCAGTACTTC.

This clonotype came up many times. The V and J genes are TRBV4-1 and TRBJ1-1; 8 nucleotides match TRBD1. CDR1 and CDR2 (germline): MGHRA, YSYEKL. The CDR3 sequence is 16 residues long. The V segment lost 4 bases and the J segment 3 bases; nucleotides outside the gene matches: 10. DNA for the CDR3: TGCGCCAGCAGCCCCCGACAGGGGAACTTGTACACTGAAGCTTTCTTT. Encoded protein: CASSPRQGNLYTEAFF.

The J gene is TRBJ2-7, the V gene TRBV2, with 7 bases matching TRBD2. Germline CDR1 SNHLY, CDR2 FYNNEI. The CDR3 has 14 amino acids. J gave up 2 bases and V 4 bases, and 5 bases lay outside the gene matches. The CDR3 sequence is CASSGEGRAYEQYF. CDR3 in DNA: TGTGCCAGCAGTGGGGAAGGGAGGGCCTACGAGCAGTACTTC.

As regards this clonotype: The junction departs from the called germline gene at one end, perhaps through a read error. The rearrangement uses TRBV2 and TRBJ2-7; TRBD2 agrees at 7 bases. Germline CDR1 reads SNHLY; CDR2 reads FYNNEI. The CDR3 length is 14 residues. CDR3 coding DNA: TGTACCAGCAGTGTAGAGGGAGGGCCCGACGAGCAGTACTTC. This translates into CTSSVEGGPDEQYF.

This clonotype was found a few times. V usage is TRBV18 and J usage is TRBJ2-7, with a possible D match to TRBD1 (5 bases). Trimming removed 4 bases at V and 0 bases at J, with 10 bases between. From germline, CDR1 is KGHSH and CDR2 LQKENI. The CDR3 spans 14 residues. DNA for the CDR3: TGTGCCAGCTCACTCCCGGACACCTCCTACGAGCAGTACTTC. Encoded protein: CASSLPDTSYEQYF.

In its sample, this clonotype was seen many times. The chain uses TRBV29-1 and TRBJ1-1; unclear D gene. V shed 6 bases and J shed 1 base, with 15 bases lying between them. There are 14 residues in the CDR3. Germline V CDR1 and CDR2: SQVTM, ANQGSEA. Here the CDR3 DNA reads TGCAGCGTGGTCTTCACCGTCCCGAACACTGAAGCTTTCTTT. Its protein product is CSVVFTVPNTEAFF.

This clonotype was found many times. This chain links TRBV10-1 with TRBJ2-7; the D gene is possibly TRBD2 (6 bases). The length of the CDR3 is 13 residues. V lost 6 bases and J lost 5, with 14 bases in between. CDR1 is WNHNN and CDR2 is SYGVQD in the germline V gene (reference sequence). The DNA of the CDR3 is TGCGCCAGCAGGGACGAAGGAGGGAACGAGCAGTACTTC. Protein: CASRDEGGNEQYF.

In this sample, this clonotype turned up many times. This chain links TRBV20-1 with TRBJ2-7, with D hard to call. Deletions cut 3 bases from V and 4 bases from J, with 4 bases between. The CDR3 totals 10 residues. The V gene's germline CDR1 is DFQATT and CDR2 SNEGSKA (reference sequence). CDR3 sequence: CSASEYEQYF. The CDR3 DNA reads TGCAGTGCTAGCGAGTACGAGCAGTACTTC.

V gene TRBV19 combines with J gene TRBJ2-2, with D perhaps assigned TRBD1 or TRBD2 (5 bases each). The CDR3 contains 14 residues. The germline gives CDR1 LNHDA, CDR2 SQIVND (reference sequence). V lost 5 bases, J lost 6 bases, and 13 bases lay in between. DNA of the CDR3: TGTGCCAGTAGTGAAGCAGGGCGGGCCGGGGAGCTGTTTTTT. Its translation: CASSEAGRAGELFF. Full variable domain (remainder filled in from reference TRBV19 and TRBJ2-2): DGGITQSPKYLFRKEGQNVTLSCEQNLNHDAMYWYRQDPGQGLRLIYYSQIVNDFQKGDIAEGYSVSREKKESFPLTVTSAQKNPTAFYLCASSEAGRAGELFFGEGSRLTVL.

Only a few counts were recorded for this clonotype. The chain recombines TRBV9 with TRBJ1-1; D remains ambiguous. Trimming pared 0 bases from V and 1 base from J, leaving 7 bases between. The CDR3 has 14 residues. CDR1 SGDLS and CDR2 YYNGEE come from the germline V gene. This CDR3 is CASSVEAGNTEAFF. The CDR3 bases are TGTGCCAGCAGCGTAGAGGCAGGGAACACTGAAGCTTTCTTT.

As concerns this clonotype: Germline is not matched at one junction end, which may reflect a read error. The rearrangement links TRBV7-2 to TRBJ1-1; possible D gene TRBD1, 6 bases. Germline V gene sequence: CDR1 SGHTA, CDR2 FQGNSA. There are 13 residues in the CDR3. CDR3 DNA: TGTGCCAGCAGGTTAGGGGGAGGAACTGAAGCTTTCTTT. Protein product: CASRLGGGTEAFF.

This clonotype was seen many times. The chain combines TRBV6-1 with TRBJ1-5; D gene uncertain. The V gene's germline CDR1 is MNHNS and CDR2 SASEGT. CDR3 length equals 15 residues. V lost 6 bases and J lost 0, with 12 bases in between. The CDR3 DNA reads TGTGCCAGCAGAGAGGGCCCGGGTAGCAATCAGCCCCAGCATTTT. It is translated as CASREGPGSNQPQHF.

V is TRBV28 and J is TRBJ1-1, with D possibly TRBD1 on 5 matching bases. Looked up from germline, CDR1 is MDHEN and CDR2 is SYDVKM. V lost 3 bases to trimming and J lost 1 base, with 9 bases between them. The CDR3 is made up of 14 amino acids. CDR3 sequence: CASSFLRGNTEAFF. DNA of the CDR3: TGTGCCAGCAGTTTTTTGAGGGGGAACACTGAAGCTTTCTTT.